This T cell receptor beta chain was retrieved from a study of cytomegalovirus exposure and HLA in healthy donors. Study-level background: In a later analysis, the 90 to 150 validation repertoires were reported to have used the same platform as the roughly 610 first-cohort repertoires.

This table comes from immunoSEQ multiplex PCR, and its TCRdb copy is limited to in-frame clones, with some not included. The table has under 250,000 clones, approximately 87% seen once. CDR3 length: 16 residues. Germline V CDR1 and CDR2: LGHNA, YSLEER. V gave up 0 bases and J gave up 4 bases; unmatched junction bases: 5. Source material: PBMCs. The chain carries TRBV4-3 and TRBJ2-1, with 8 bases identical to TRBD2. This receptor was identified in a man aged 18 to 30 in good health and CMV-seronegative. CDR3 DNA: TGCGCCAGCAGCCAAGATTGGCGGGGGGCATACAATGAGCAGTTCTTC. This encodes CASSQDWRGAYNEQFF.